This T cell receptor beta chain was recovered during a study of T cell repertoires in urothelial bladder cancer. Whole-study results and caveats: Up to about 15% of carcinoma infiltrating lymphocytes belonged to one T-cell clone.

Germline loops: CDR1 SGDLS, CDR2 YYNGEE. Trimming shortened V by 3 bases and J by 7 bases, and 14 bases separated the two germline ends. The CDR3 contains 15 residues. On this clone itself: What it binds is unknown.

The repertoire was sequenced with immunoSEQ multiplex PCR; TCRdb's copy has only in-frame clones and lacks some. This sample yields fewer than 15,000 clones, of which 66% are seen a single time; around 9.5% belongs to the top ten. This clonotype was obtained from a human donor with urothelial carcinoma. The sequenced material came from tumor-infiltrating cells from bladder cancer. The chain carries TRBV9 and TRBJ1-6, with D tentatively TRBD1 (6 bases). CDR3 in amino acids: CASSGQTGRNSPLHF. CDR3 in DNA: TGTGCCAGCAGCGGACAGACAGGAAGGAATTCACCCCTCCACTTT.